This TCR beta chain emerged from a study of blood T cell repertoires in COVID-19. The junction had 11 bases not matched to a gene; V was cut back by 3 bases and J by 6 bases. The CDR3 length is 17 residues. The germline gives CDR1 SGHNT, CDR2 YYREEE (reference sequence). Assay: immunoSEQ multiplex PCR; the TCRdb copy retains only in-frame clones and omits some. Altogether over 75,000 clones are present, approximately 80% being singletons, with the ten largest covering 10% to 13%. The sequence came from a woman aged 65 to 85 with acute or convalescent COVID-19. What was sequenced was peripheral blood. The J gene is TRBJ2-1, the V gene TRBV5-4; TRBD1 agrees at 11 bases. The CDR3 loop reads CASSSDRGPAGSNEQFF. The CDR3 region has the DNA TGTGCCAGCAGCTCGGACAGGGGGCCCGCCGGGAGCAATGAGCAGTTCTTC.